This entry features one T cell receptor (beta chain) sequence. Assay: immunoSEQ multiplex PCR; the TCRdb copy retains only in-frame clones and omits some. Here the sample spans approximately 450,000 clones, roughly nine tenths being singletons. This sample stems from a study of blood T cell repertoires in COVID-19. For the study at large: COVID-19 samples from acute and convalescent phases originated in the United States, Italy and Spain.

Individuals drawn from approximately 26 US areas were about 18 to 100 years old. Grouping used clinical history reported by participants in a survey and questionnaire. Sequences were obtained from PBMCs or T cells enriched from blood (not recorded which). The TCR was taken from a man under 40 who had recovered from COVID-19.

CDR3: CAWSPGQGHQPQHF. CDR3 coding DNA: TGTGCCTGGAGTCCGGGACAGGGGCATCAGCCCCAGCATTTT. This rearrangement joins TRBV30 to TRBJ1-5; 10 positions match TRBD1. The CDR3 spans 14 residues. CDR1 GTSNPN and CDR2 SVGIG come from the germline V gene (reference sequence). V lost 2 bases and J lost 5; bases outside the gene matches: 3.